Listed here are 27 T cell receptor beta chains from one sample, sequenced in a study of blood T cell repertoires in COVID-19. The protocol was immunoSEQ multiplex PCR, while the TCRdb copy is restricted to in-frame clones and leaves out a portion. Of some 350,000 clones in the sample, roughly 90% were seen once. The sample taken for sequencing was peripheral blood. These TCRs come from a woman aged 25 to 39 with COVID-19, enrolled during active disease.

The gene calls are TRBV10-3 and TRBJ2-1, with 9 bases that match TRBD1. The CDR3 contains 18 residues. V was pared by 5 bases and J by 7 bases, with 18 bases of the junction left unmatched. CDR1 and CDR2 (germline): ENHRY, SYGVKD. CDR3 in DNA: TGTGCCATCAGTCCCTCAAAAACGCCGGGACAGGGTAGGAATGAGCAGTTCTTC. Translated: CAISPSKTPGQGRNEQFF.

V gene TRBV19 combines with J gene TRBJ2-5, with D uncertain. The V end was cut by 7 bases, the J end by 4 bases, with 7 bases between. CDR1 LNHDA and CDR2 SQIVND come from the germline V gene (reference sequence). The CDR3 is 11 amino acids. The CDR3 protein is CASTDLETQYF. The DNA for the CDR3 is TGTGCCAGTACAGATTTAGAGACCCAGTACTTC.

This sequence joins TRBV25-1 and TRBJ2-7; unclear D gene. Germline V lookup: CDR1 MGHDK, CDR2 SYGVNS. This CDR3 spans 11 amino acids. V lost 7 bases and J lost 0, with 4 bases in between. The DNA of the CDR3 is TGTGCCAGCACTAGCTCCTACGAGCAGTACGTC. Residues: CASTSSYEQYV.

This chain joins TRBV5-4 and TRBJ2-2, with TRBD2 identical over 11 bases. V lost 0 bases to trimming and J lost 8 bases; unmatched junction nucleotides: 6. CDR1 SGHNT and CDR2 YYREEE come from the germline V gene (reference sequence). This CDR3 has 16 residues. The CDR3 spells CASSLASGGFTGELFF. The CDR3, as DNA: TGTGCCAGCAGCTTGGCTAGCGGGGGGTTCACTGGGGAGCTGTTTTTT.

The chain combines TRBV27 with TRBJ1-5; TRBD1 is a possible D gene (6 bases). V was cut by 8 bases and J by 1 base, with 15 bases left in between. Germline V gene lookup returns CDR1 MNHEY and CDR2 SMNVEV (reference sequence). This CDR3 comprises 15 residues. CDR3 protein: CASSQAGTSNQPQHF. The CDR3 bases are TGTGCCAGCTCCCAAGCCGGGACAAGCAATCAGCCCCAGCATTTT.

The V gene is TRBV4-3, the J gene TRBJ2-7, with TRBD1 matching over 9 bases. The CDR3 is 15 residues long. J gave up 7 bases and V 4 bases, and 11 bases lay outside the gene matches. Germline lookup yields CDR1 LGHNA and CDR2 YSLEER. The CDR3 DNA reads as TGCGCCAGCAGCCCTGGGGACAGGGACGCCGGGGAGCAGTACTTC. Its protein is CASSPGDRDAGEQYF.

This clone was detected only once. This chain links TRBV7-9 with TRBJ1-1, with a tentative D call TRBD1 (5 bases). V gave up 6 bases and J gave up 1 base, with 9 bases separating them. CDR1 is SEHNR and CDR2 is FQNEAQ in the germline V gene (reference sequence). This CDR3 has 13 amino acids. This CDR3 reads CASRAGGNTEAFF. The CDR3 bases are TGTGCCAGCAGGGCGGGGGGGAACACTGAAGCTTTCTTT.

The rearrangement uses TRBV11-2 and TRBJ2-7; 7 nucleotides line up with TRBD1. Germline V CDR1 and CDR2: SGHAT, FQNNGV. This CDR3 has 15 residues. V shed 2 bases, J shed 7 bases, and the junction held 11 bases outside the gene matches. CDR3 protein: CASSLIRTGSREQYF. In DNA form, the CDR3 reads TGTGCCAGCAGCTTAATCCGGACAGGTTCTAGGGAGCAGTACTTC.

This chain uses TRBV3-1 (or the pseudogene TRBV3-2) with TRBJ2-7; TRBD1 is a possible D gene (6 bases). The CDR3 is made up of 16 amino acids. V lost 0 bases and J 3 bases, leaving 15 bases between the germline ends. Germline-derived CDR1 and CDR2 are LGHDT and YNNKEL (reference sequence). CDR3 in amino acids: CASSQDETGVIYEQYF. The CDR3 DNA reads TGTGCCAGCAGCCAAGACGAGACAGGAGTTATCTACGAGCAGTACTTC.

The V gene is TRBV5-1, the J gene TRBJ2-2, with D perhaps matching TRBD1 (6 bases). Trimming pared 5 bases from V and 7 bases from J, leaving 21 bases between. The CDR3 is 16 residues long. Germline loops: CDR1 SGHRS, CDR2 YFSETQ. The CDR3, as DNA: TGCGCCAGCAGACCCCGACAGGACCCCCGGGGCGGGGAGCTGTTTTTT. It is translated as CASRPRQDPRGGELFF.

V is TRBV4-3 and J is TRBJ2-3; the match to TRBD2 covers 8 bases. This CDR3 comprises 17 residues. Germline assignment: CDR1 LGHNA and CDR2 YSLEER. The trim removed 0 bases at V and 1 base at J, leaving 6 bases unmatched. The CDR3 nucleotides are TGCGCCAGCAGCCAAGATCTTGGGCGGGGGGGCACAGATACGCAGTATTTT. Its translation is CASSQDLGRGGTDTQYF.

This rearrangement joins TRBV5-6 to TRBJ2-2; possibly TRBD2 for D (5 bases). This CDR3 contains 16 residues. The ends were cut back, 2 bases at V and 6 bases at J, with 17 bases in the middle. The germline CDR1 and CDR2 sequences are SGHDT and YYEEEE. The CDR3 region has the DNA TGTGCCAGCAGCTTATGGAGGCCTCCGAGGGCCGGGGAGCTGTTTTTT. Translated, it gives CASSLWRPPRAGELFF.

J is TRBJ2-1 and V is TRBV18; TRBD2 matches 8 bases. V shed 3 bases, J shed 2 bases, and the junction held 9 bases outside the gene matches. The CDR3 extends over 17 amino acids. Germline loops: CDR1 KGHSH, CDR2 LQKENI. CDR3 nucleotides: TGTGCCAGCTCACCGACCGCAGAGCGGGAGCCCTACAATGAGCAGTTCTTC. Protein: CASSPTAEREPYNEQFF. Full variable domain (missing parts from reference TRBV18 and TRBJ2-1): NAGVMQNPRHLVRRRGQEARLRCSPMKGHSHVYWYRQLPEEGLKFMVYLQKENIIDESGMPKERFSAEFPKEGPSILRIQQVVRGDSAAYFCASSPTAEREPYNEQFFGPGTRLTVL.

The J gene is TRBJ2-2, the V gene TRBV9, with a tentative D call TRBD2 (5 bases). The CDR3 runs to 15 residues. With 0 bases removed from V and 6 bases from J, the gap between germline ends came to 12 bases. CDR1 SGDLS and CDR2 YYNGEE come from the germline V gene. The CDR3 reads CASSVAASNPGELFF. DNA for the CDR3: TGTGCCAGCAGCGTAGCGGCTAGCAATCCCGGGGAGCTGTTTTTT.

The V call is TRBV5-8, the J call TRBJ2-2, with TRBD1 matching 7 bases. J gave up 4 bases and V 4 bases, and 4 bases lay outside the gene matches. The length of the CDR3 is 14 residues. Germline V gives CDR1 SGHTS, CDR2 YDEGEE. For the CDR3, the DNA is TGTGCCAGCAGCCCCTGGGACAGCACCGGGGAGCTGTTTTTT. Translation gives CASSPWDSTGELFF.

The chain combines TRBV19 with TRBJ2-1; 10 bases are a match to TRBD1. The CDR3 spans 15 residues. CDR1 is LNHDA and CDR2 is SQIVND in the germline V gene (reference sequence). With V trimmed by 3 bases and J by 5 bases, 4 bases remained unmatched. For the CDR3, the DNA is TGTGCCAGTAGTATTCCCGGGACAGGGGACAATGAGCAGTTCTTC. Its protein is CASSIPGTGDNEQFF.

This clone was counted once. The rearrangement links TRBV30 to TRBJ1-5; 11 bases map to TRBD1. Germline CDR1 is GTSNPN and CDR2 is SVGIG (reference sequence). V shed 2 bases and J 4 bases; nucleotides not matched to a gene: 4. The CDR3 length is 15 residues. The CDR3 DNA is TGTGCCTGGAGTACTGGGACAGGGGGAAATCAGCCCCAGCATTTT. Protein product: CAWSTGTGGNQPQHF.

Details on this clone: A junction boundary mismatches the germline segment, possibly from a read error. This chain links TRBV9 with TRBJ2-2; 8 nucleotides align to TRBD1. This CDR3 contains 13 residues. Germline CDR1 and CDR2: SGDLS and YYNGEE. CDR3 in amino acids: CASSVTGGGDLFF. CDR3 sequence (DNA): TGTGCCAGCAGCGTAACAGGGGGTGGGGATCTGTTTTTT.

The gene calls are TRBV10-2 and TRBJ1-1, with 9 positions matching TRBD1. Germline CDR1 and CDR2: WSHSY and SAAADI. This CDR3 has 15 residues. The V segment lost 3 bases and the J segment 3 bases; nucleotides outside the gene matches: 5. The CDR3, as DNA: TGCGCCAGCAGTGACACAGGGGGCGCGGACACTGAAGCTTTCTTT. Its translation is CASSDTGGADTEAFF.

CDR3 sequence (DNA): TGTGCCAGTAGTATAGATTGGCGCGGGAGCCCCTACGGTAATGAGCAGTTCTTC. Amino acid sequence: CASSIDWRGSPYGNEQFF. This chain links TRBV19 with TRBJ2-1; TRBD2 matches at 7 bases. With 0 bases clipped from V and 7 bases from J, the junction kept 15 bases outside the gene matches. Germline lookup yields CDR1 LNHDA and CDR2 SQIVND (reference sequence). The CDR3 has 18 amino acids.

The rearrangement joins TRBV14 to TRBJ2-6; 7 bases are shared with TRBD1. CDR3 length equals 19 residues. Germline-derived CDR1 and CDR2 are SGHDN and FVKESK. V lost 3 bases to trimming and J lost 2 bases; unmatched junction nucleotides: 13. CDR3 nucleotides: TGTGCCAGCAGCCACGTTCCGGGACAGCCACCCCCTGGGGCCAACGTCCTGACTTTC. This codes for CASSHVPGQPPPGANVLTF.

This clone was detected only a few times. The chain recombines TRBV19 with TRBJ2-7; 9 bases align to TRBD2. CDR3 length: 14 amino acids. The germline gives CDR1 LNHDA, CDR2 SQIVND (reference sequence). The V and J ends lost 5 bases and 7 bases, in that order; junction bases with no gene match: 9. The CDR3 region is CASSVTSGLEEQYF. Here the CDR3 DNA reads TGTGCCAGTAGTGTGACTAGCGGCCTAGAAGAGCAGTACTTC.

In nucleotides, the CDR3 is TGTGCCAGCAGCTTGTCTTTCGGGTCCCAGTACTTC. It translates to CASSLSFGSQYF. The chain uses TRBV5-4 and TRBJ2-5; D is undetermined. V was pared by 1 base and J by 9 bases, with 10 bases between. The CDR3 has 12 amino acids. Germline V gene sequence: CDR1 SGHNT, CDR2 YYREEE (reference sequence).

The chain links TRBV19 to TRBJ1-4; 7 bases line up with TRBD1. V shed 5 bases, J shed 0 bases, and the junction held 9 bases outside the gene matches. This CDR3 has 17 residues. In germline, CDR1 is LNHDA, CDR2 SQIVND (reference sequence). CDR3 coding DNA: TGTGCCAGTAGTGCCGACAGGGTTGGTGCAACTAATGAAAAACTGTTTTTT. Encoded protein: CASSADRVGATNEKLFF.

The V and J genes are TRBV5-1 and TRBJ2-7; 8 nucleotides match TRBD1. Germline CDR1 reads SGHRS; CDR2 reads YFSETQ. V shed 0 bases, J shed 3 bases, and the junction held 5 bases outside the gene matches. This CDR3 region has 15 residues. CDR3 in amino acids: CASSLVTGDDYEQYF. In DNA, the CDR3 is TGCGCCAGCAGCTTGGTGACAGGGGATGACTACGAGCAGTACTTC. The full variable domain, with the rest looked up from reference TRBV5-1 and TRBJ2-7, is KAGVTQTPRYLIKTRGQQVTLSCSPISGHRSVSWYQQTPGQGLQFLFEYFSETQRNKGNFPGRFSGRQFSNSRSEMNVSTLELGDSALYLCASSLVTGDDYEQYFGPGTRLTVT.

A few counts support this clone. This sequence joins TRBV7-9 and TRBJ1-3, with D possibly matching TRBD1 (6 bases). Trimming took 5 bases from V and 4 from J, leaving 9 bases between them. The CDR3 is 13 amino acids. Germline lookup yields CDR1 SEHNR and CDR2 FQNEAQ (reference sequence). The CDR3 spells CASSTGFGNTIYF. CDR3 nucleotides: TGTGCCAGCAGCACAGGGTTCGGAAACACCATATATTTT.

The chain employs TRBV6-5 and TRBJ2-1, with 9 positions matching TRBD2. Per the germline V gene, CDR1 is MNHEY and CDR2 is SVGAGI. J lost 12 bases, V lost 4 bases, and 10 bases had no gene match. The CDR3 loop spans 14 amino acids. The CDR3 DNA reads TGTGCCAGCAGTTGGGTAGCGGGAGATGTCCCGCAGTTCTTC. Protein: CASSWVAGDVPQFF.